This record concerns one T cell receptor beta chain sequence. Its target is not known. The sample belongs to a study of CD8 T cells in ankylosing spondylitis. Study-wide results and caveats: Some of the motif variants had earlier been found in reactive arthritis patients' fluid and blood. Matched synovial fluid from ankylosing spondylitis patients was reported to be enriched for disease-linked clones. The study identified a TCR beta motif of under ten highly homologous variants that appeared characteristic of ankylosing spondylitis blood.

Construction of TCR beta libraries was performed using quantitative 5'-RACE with molecular barcodes. Each CDR3 protein gets one entry after TCRdb re-called the 5' RACE reads with MiXCR. The table records hundreds of thousands of distinct CDR3 sequences, around 11% of them present only once. CDR3 size: 11 residues. Trimming shortened V by 3 bases and J by 4 bases, and 6 bases separated the two germline ends. The germline V gene encodes CDR1 DFQATT and CDR2 SNEGSKA (reference sequence). V is TRBV20-1 and J is TRBJ1-2; D not certain. This clonotype was obtained from a male donor with ankylosing spondylitis. Sample: blood, either unsorted or a sorted T cell fraction (not recorded which). The CDR3 reads CSASSTYGYTF. The CDR3 DNA reads TGCAGTGCTAGTAGTACCTATGGCTACACCTTC.